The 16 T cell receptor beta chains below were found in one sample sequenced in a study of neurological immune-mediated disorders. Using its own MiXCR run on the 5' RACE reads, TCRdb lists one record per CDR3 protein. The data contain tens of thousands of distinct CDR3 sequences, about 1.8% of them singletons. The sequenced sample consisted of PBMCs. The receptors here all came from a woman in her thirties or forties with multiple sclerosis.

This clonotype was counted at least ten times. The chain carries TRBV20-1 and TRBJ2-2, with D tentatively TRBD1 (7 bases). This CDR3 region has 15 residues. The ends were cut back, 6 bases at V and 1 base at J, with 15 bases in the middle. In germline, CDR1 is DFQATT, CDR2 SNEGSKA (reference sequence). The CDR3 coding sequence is TGCAGTGCCCGCAGGGGGGCGCGGAACACCGGGGAGCTGTTTTTT. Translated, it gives CSARRGARNTGELFF.

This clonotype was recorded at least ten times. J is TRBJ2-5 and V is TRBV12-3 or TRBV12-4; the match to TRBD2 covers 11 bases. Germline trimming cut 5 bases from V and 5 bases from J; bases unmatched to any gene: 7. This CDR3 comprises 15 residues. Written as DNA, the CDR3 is TGTGCCAGCAGTCCCCCTAGCGGGGGGAGGGAGACCCAGTACTTC. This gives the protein CASSPPSGGRETQYF.

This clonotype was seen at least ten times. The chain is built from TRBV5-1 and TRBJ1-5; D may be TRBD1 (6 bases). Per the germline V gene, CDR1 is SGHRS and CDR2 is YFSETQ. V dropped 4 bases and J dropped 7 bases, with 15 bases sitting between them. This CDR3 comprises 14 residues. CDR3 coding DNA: TGCGCCAGCAGCCCGGACGGGGGCTTGCAGCCCCAGCATTTT. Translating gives CASSPDGGLQPQHF. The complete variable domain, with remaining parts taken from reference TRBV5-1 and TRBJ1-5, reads KAGVTQTPRYLIKTRGQQVTLSCSPISGHRSVSWYQQTPGQGLQFLFEYFSETQRNKGNFPGRFSGRQFSNSRSEMNVSTLELGDSALYLCASSPDGGLQPQHFGDGTRLSIL.

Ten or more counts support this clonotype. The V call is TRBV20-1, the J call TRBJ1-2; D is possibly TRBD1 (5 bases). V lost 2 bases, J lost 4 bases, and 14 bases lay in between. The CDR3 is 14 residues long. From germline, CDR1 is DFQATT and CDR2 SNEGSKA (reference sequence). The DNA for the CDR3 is TGCAGTGCTAGACCCCCCGGGGCTCCCTATGGCTACACCTTC. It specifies CSARPPGAPYGYTF.

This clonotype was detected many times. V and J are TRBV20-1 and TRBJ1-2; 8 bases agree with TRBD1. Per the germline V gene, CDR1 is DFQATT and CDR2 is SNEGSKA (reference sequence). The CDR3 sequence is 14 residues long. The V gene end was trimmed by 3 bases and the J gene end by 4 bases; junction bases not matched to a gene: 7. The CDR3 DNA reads TGCAGTGCTAGGGAAACAGGGGGTCGCTATGGCTACACCTTC. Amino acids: CSARETGGRYGYTF.

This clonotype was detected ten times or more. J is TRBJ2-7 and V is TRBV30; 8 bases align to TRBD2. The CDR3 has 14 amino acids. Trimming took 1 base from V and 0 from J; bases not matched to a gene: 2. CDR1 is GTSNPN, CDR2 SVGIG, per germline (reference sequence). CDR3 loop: CAWSGGGSSYEQYF. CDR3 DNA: TGTGCCTGGAGTGGCGGGGGGTCCTCCTACGAGCAGTACTTC.

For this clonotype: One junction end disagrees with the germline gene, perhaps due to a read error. The CDR3 nucleotides read TGTGTCAGCACAGGGTGGCCCGGGGCCAACGTCCTGACTTTC. Translation gives CVSTGWPGANVLTF. V gene TRBV6-2 or TRBV6-3 combines with J gene TRBJ2-6; D may be TRBD1 (6 bases). CDR1 and CDR2 from the germline V gene are MNHEY and SVGEGT. The CDR3 has 14 amino acids.

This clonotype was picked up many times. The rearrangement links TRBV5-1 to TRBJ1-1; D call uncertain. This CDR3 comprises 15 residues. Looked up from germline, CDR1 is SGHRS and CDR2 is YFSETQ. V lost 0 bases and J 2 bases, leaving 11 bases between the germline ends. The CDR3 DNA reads TGCGCCAGCAGCTTGGGGTGGACCCCAAACACTGAAGCTTTCTTT. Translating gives CASSLGWTPNTEAFF.

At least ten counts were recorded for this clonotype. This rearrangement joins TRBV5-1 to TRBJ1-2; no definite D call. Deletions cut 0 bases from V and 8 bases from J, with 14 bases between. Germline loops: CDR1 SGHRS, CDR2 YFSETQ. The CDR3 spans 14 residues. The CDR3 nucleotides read TGCGCCAGCAGCTTGGTCGAAGGCCGCGAAGGCTACACCTTC. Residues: CASSLVEGREGYTF.

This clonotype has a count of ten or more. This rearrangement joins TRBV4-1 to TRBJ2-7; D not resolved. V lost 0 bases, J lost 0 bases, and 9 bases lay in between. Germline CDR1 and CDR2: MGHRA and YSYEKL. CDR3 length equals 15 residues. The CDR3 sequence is CASSQERLSSYEQYF. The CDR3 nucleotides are TGCGCCAGCAGCCAAGAAAGATTGAGCTCCTACGAGCAGTACTTC.

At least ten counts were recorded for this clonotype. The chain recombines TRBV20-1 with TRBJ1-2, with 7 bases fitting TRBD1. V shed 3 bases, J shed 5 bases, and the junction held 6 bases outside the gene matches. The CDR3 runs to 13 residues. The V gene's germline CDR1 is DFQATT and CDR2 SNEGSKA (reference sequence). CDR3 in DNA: TGCAGTGCTAGGAGGGGGCTAGGATATGGCTACACCTTC. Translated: CSARRGLGYGYTF.

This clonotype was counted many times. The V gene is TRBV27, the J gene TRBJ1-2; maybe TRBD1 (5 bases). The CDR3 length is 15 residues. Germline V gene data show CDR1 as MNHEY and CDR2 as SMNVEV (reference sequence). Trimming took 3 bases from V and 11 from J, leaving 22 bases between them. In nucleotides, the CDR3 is TGTGCCAGCAGTTTGACCCATACCCCGGACATCGGGTACACCTTC. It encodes CASSLTHTPDIGYTF.

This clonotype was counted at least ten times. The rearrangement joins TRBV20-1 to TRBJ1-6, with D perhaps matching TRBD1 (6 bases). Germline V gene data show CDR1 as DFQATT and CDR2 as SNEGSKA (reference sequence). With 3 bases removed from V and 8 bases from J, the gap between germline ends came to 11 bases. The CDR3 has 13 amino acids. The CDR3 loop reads CSASLGADSPLHF. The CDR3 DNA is TGCAGTGCTAGTTTGGGGGCTGATTCACCCCTCCACTTT.

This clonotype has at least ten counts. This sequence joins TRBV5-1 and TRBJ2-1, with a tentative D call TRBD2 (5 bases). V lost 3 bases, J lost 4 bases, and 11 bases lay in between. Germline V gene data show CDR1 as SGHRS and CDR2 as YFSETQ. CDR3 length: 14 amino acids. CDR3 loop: CASSSPLAYNEQFF. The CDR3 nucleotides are TGCGCCAGCAGCTCCCCTTTAGCGTACAATGAGCAGTTCTTC.

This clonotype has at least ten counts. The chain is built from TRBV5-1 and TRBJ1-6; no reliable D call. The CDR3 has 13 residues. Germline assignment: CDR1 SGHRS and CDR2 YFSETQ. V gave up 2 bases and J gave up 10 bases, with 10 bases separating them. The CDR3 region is CASSFDGLSPLHF. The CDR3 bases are TGCGCCAGCAGCTTCGACGGTCTGTCACCCCTCCACTTT.

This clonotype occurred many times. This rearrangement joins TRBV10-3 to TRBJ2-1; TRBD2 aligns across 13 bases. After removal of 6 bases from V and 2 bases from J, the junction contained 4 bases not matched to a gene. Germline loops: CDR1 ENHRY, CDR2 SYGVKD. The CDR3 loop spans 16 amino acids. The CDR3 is CAIRRLAGGAYNEQFF. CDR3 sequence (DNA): TGTGCCATCAGGAGACTAGCGGGGGGTGCCTACAATGAGCAGTTCTTC.